The source of this TCR beta chain is a study of tumor and adjacent non-tumor tissue in lung cancer (dated by TCRdb to between 2017 and 2018). Regarding the study in general: Patients with adenocarcinoma (around eleven), squamous cell carcinoma (2) and small cell lung cancer (1) were included in the cohort. A total of 95 million to 150 million productive TCRbeta reads were generated by sequencing, corresponding to an average of about 4 million reads per sample. A few dozen paired specimens, one tumor and one normal lung sample per patient, were profiled by TCRbeta CDR3 sequencing. The study compared bulk TCRbeta repertoires from lung tumor tissue and matched distant non-tumor lung tissue of around 14 lung cancer patients. Ages among the approximately 15 patients ranged from roughly 30 to 76 years, there were roughly ten men and 5 women, and disease was at TNM stage I to III. Results and caveats for the whole study, not just this receptor: Significantly higher TCR diversity was found in younger patients, and higher tumor TCR diversity was associated with shorter overall and disease-free survival. Significantly higher TCR diversity (inverse Simpson) was observed in tumor tissue than in normal lung tissue (approximately 430 vs 150, P = 0.0075, Mann-Whitney U test). Only 15 patients were included in the cohort, and the need for larger samples and more detailed clinical data was noted by the authors. Peripheral blood was not sequenced, so blood TCRbeta repertoires in these lung cancer patients were not examined. Neither the sequencing platform nor unique molecular identifiers are named or mentioned anywhere in the methods. A significantly larger cumulative share of the repertoire was made up by the top 100 clones in normal lung than in tumor tissue.

Bulk unsorted tissue served as the source for RNA extraction, and RNA quality was assessed using a NanoDrop ND-1000 and an Agilent 2100. Donors were newly diagnosed lung cancer patients admitted for thoracic surgery in China between August and November 2014, without prior chemotherapy. Anyone who had undergone radiotherapy or chemotherapy before, or who had another cancer at the same time, was left out of the study. Pieces of surgical tissue measuring roughly 1-2.2 cm3 were kept in RNAlater solution and held at -80 degrees C until needed. Library preparation used multiplex PCR. The run used an Illumina HiSeq 2500. Following protocols modified from ARM-PCR, the researchers constructed TCRbeta libraries through three rounds of nested PCR with primers (Table S4). PCR products of 200-500 bp were gel-excised and purified with the QIAquick gel extraction kit before sequencing. Processing in the source paper ran as follows. Trimmomatic was used to clean the reads, FLASH was used to merge the reads into complete CDR3 sequences, and MiTCR was used to assign the reads to V(D)J germline segments. VDJtools was used to compute clonal diversity as the inverse Simpson's index. In-frame sequences lacking a premature stop codon were counted as productive reads. The raw public reads went through TCRdb reprocessing: fastp at Q25, MiXCR clone calling, in-frame beta chains kept. Rows matching on CDR3 protein sequence are summarized as one entry with the most common DNA and genes. TCRdb's processing, not the authors' own work, is the source of the V and J calls. The sample table records more than 85,000 distinct CDR3 sequences; approximately 84% of these occur just once. The ten largest clones represent 20% to 25% of the sample.

Details on this clonotype: Its binding antigen is unknown. Sequence at one end of the junction differs from germline and may be a read error.

Sequences were obtained from lung tumor tissue. The source of this sequence is a man between 65 and 85 years old with non-small cell lung cancer.

At the DNA level, the sequence is TGCGCCAACAGCCACAGGGGCCTGGTCGGGGAGCTGTTTTTT. Translated, this gives CANSHRGLVGELFF. The rearranged segments are TRBV4-3 and TRBJ2-2, with 7 junctional bases fitting TRBD1. CDR1 LGHNA and CDR2 YSLEER were looked up in the germline V gene. Measured from the cysteine to the phenylalanine, the CDR3 is 14 residues long. Only the CDR3 region is kept as DNA, spanning 42 bases read in frame from base 1.